This record covers a single TCR beta chain. What it recognizes is unknown. The data were taken from a study of cytomegalovirus exposure and HLA in healthy donors. General observations from the study: In a later analysis, TCR beta V- and J-gene trimming was associated with a missense DCLRE1C variant. Accounts indicate the classifier identified cytomegalovirus status with strong specificity and sensitivity. Evidence from a later analysis indicated that most CMV-associated TCR beta chains looked HLA-restricted.

The PCR was carried out with 60 Vbeta primers and 13 Jbeta primers. The method was immunoSEQ multiplex PCR; TCRdb's version includes in-frame clones alone and lacks a portion of them. The sample has about 90,000 clones, approximately 84% seen once. The CDR3 covers 16 residues. V shed 3 bases, J shed 3 bases, and the junction held 9 bases outside the gene matches. Germline CDR1 is ENHRY and CDR2 is SYGVKD. The origin of this receptor is a man aged 18 to 29 in good health and CMV-seronegative. V usage is TRBV10-3 and J usage is TRBJ1-1; 8 positions agree with TRBD1. Material: PBMCs. The CDR3 DNA sequence: TGTGCCATCAGTGAAGGTCAGGGGGCATTGTACACTGAAGCTTTCTTT. The encoded protein is CAISEGQGALYTEAFF.